This TCR beta chain was sequenced in a study of blood T cell repertoires in COVID-19 (dated by TCRdb to the early 2020s). As for the study more broadly: The collaborator samples originated in the United States, Italy and Spain and spanned the acute and convalescent phases of COVID-19. The sample metadata nearly always contained a de-identified subject ID, COVID-19 status, age in years and sex. The repertoires were made available in a free public database intended to serve as a resource for research on the immune response to SARS-CoV-2. HLA class I and class II types, where available, came from metadata supplied by the sample provider rather than from assay-based typing. Deeply sampled blood TCRbeta repertoires from subjects exposed to, actively infected with, or recovered from COVID-19 were included in the dataset. The material from the prospective study consisted of cDNA or gDNA derived from T cells, B-cell-depleted T cells, or PBMCs. The samples were drawn from two sources: the first 160 participants of the ongoing ImmuneRACE study, and fewer than 1,500 subjects contributed by 6 global collaborators.

About this clone: Its antigen is still unknown. No quality values exist for individual bases; no much larger clone is one base distant.

What the work shows at the level of the full study, not this receptor alone: How much clinical and demographic metadata was included differed by source and by participant, and the metadata was provided uncurated.

TCRbeta CDR3 regions were amplified from genomic DNA using the immunoSEQ Assay, a bias-controlled multiplex PCR. Per the source publication's procedure: The number of nucleated cells in each sample was estimated from the amplification of reference gene primers within the assay. Sequence reads were collapsed and filtered to measure the absolute abundance of every unique TCRbeta CDR3 rearrangement. For each sample, productive Simpson clonality was calculated as the square root of Simpson's diversity index over productive rearrangements. TCRdb took this table from immuneACCESS and kept in-frame rearrangements with V and J called. Such tables lack part of the clones; where checked against another copy, unresolved V genes explain under half of the gap, and the rest is unexplained. That table gives V, J and clone size, and the DNA gave D and trimming. The sample has about 150,000 clones on record, approximately 88% of them singletons. The top ten hold more than 6.5% of the sample.

Participants in the prospective study were aged roughly 18 to 100 years, lived in 20 to 25 United States geographic areas, and enrolled through a virtual design. To assign participants to cohorts, the prospective study relied on clinical history that participants themselves reported in a screening survey and a study questionnaire. Recovered participants in ImmuneRACE Cohort 3 were defined as having two consecutive negative NP/OP PCR tests, clearance from a healthcare professional, or resolution of symptoms. In the prospective study, mobile phlebotomists collected whole blood, serum and a nasopharyngeal or oropharyngeal swab from each participant. Additional blood draws and questionnaires over an approximately two-month period could optionally be provided by prospective study participants. Blood samples from the prospective study were shipped frozen or at room temperature prior to DNA extraction.

V trim: 4 bases; J trim: 2 bases; unmatched bases: 7. Taken from cysteine to phenylalanine, the CDR3 has 15 residues. The only DNA kept is the CDR3, 45 bases in frame from the first base. Based on the germline V gene (reference sequence), the CDR1 and CDR2 sequences are SGHNT and YYREEE. This receptor was taken from a woman aged 50 to 60 who had recovered from COVID-19. The sequencing input was PBMCs or T cells enriched from blood (not recorded which). The chain employs TRBV5-4 and TRBJ2-7; TRBD1 lines up with 9 middle nucleotides. The nucleotide sequence is given as TGTGCCAGCAGCCTCGGGACAGGGATAACCTACGAGCAGTACTTC. Protein translation: CASSLGTGITYEQYF.